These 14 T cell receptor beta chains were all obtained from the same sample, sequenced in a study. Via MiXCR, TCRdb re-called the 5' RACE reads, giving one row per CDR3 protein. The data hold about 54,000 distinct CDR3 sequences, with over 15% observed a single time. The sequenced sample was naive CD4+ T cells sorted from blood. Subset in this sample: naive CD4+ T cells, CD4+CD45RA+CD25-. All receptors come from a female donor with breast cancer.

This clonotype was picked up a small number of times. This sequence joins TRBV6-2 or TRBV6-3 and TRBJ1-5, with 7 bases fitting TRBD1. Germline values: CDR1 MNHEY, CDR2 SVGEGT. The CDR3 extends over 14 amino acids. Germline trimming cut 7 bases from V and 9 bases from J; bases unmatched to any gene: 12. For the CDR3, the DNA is TGTGCCAGCACCCGGACAGGAGGGGCTGGGCCCCAGCATTTT. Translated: CASTRTGGAGPQHF.

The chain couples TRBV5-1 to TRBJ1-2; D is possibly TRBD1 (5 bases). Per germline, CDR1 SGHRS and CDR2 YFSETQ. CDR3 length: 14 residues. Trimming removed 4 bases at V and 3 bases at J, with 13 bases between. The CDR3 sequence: CASSLGLGYYGYTF. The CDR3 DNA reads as TGCGCCAGCAGCCTGGGACTCGGGTACTATGGCTACACCTTC.

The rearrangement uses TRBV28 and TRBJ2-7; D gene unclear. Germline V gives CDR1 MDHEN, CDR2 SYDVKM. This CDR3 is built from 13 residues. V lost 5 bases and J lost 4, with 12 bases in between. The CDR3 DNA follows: TGTGCCAGCAGTCTCGACGTGGTTTACGAGCAGTACTTC. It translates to CASSLDVVYEQYF.

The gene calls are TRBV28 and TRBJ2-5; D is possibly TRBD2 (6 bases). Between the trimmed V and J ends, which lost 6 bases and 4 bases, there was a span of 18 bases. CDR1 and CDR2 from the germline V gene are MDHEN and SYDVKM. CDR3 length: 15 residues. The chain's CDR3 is CASSGSPGLGETQYF. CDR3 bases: TGTGCCAGCAGCGGAAGCCCGGGACTGGGAGAGACCCAGTACTTC.

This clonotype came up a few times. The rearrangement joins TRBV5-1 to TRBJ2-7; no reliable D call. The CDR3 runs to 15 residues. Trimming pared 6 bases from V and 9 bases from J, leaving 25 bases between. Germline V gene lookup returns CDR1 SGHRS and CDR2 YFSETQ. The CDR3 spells CASTYLGDTKTAQYF. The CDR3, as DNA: TGCGCCAGCACCTACCTCGGAGATACCAAGACCGCGCAGTACTTC.

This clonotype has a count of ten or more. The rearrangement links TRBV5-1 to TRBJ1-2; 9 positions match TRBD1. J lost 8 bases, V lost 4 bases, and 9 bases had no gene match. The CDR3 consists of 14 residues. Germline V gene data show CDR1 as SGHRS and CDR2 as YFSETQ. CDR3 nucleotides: TGCGCCAGCAGCCCCGGGACAGGGATATGGGGCTACACCTTC. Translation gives CASSPGTGIWGYTF. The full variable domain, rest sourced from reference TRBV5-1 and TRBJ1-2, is KAGVTQTPRYLIKTRGQQVTLSCSPISGHRSVSWYQQTPGQGLQFLFEYFSETQRNKGNFPGRFSGRQFSNSRSEMNVSTLELGDSALYLCASSPGTGIWGYTFGSGTRLTVV.

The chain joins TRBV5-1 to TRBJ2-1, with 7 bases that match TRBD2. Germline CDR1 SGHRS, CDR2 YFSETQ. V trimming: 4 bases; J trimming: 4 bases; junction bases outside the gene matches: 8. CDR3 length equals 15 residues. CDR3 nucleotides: TGCGCCAGCAGCCCCCTACGACTAGCTTACAATGAGCAGTTCTTC. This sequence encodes CASSPLRLAYNEQFF.

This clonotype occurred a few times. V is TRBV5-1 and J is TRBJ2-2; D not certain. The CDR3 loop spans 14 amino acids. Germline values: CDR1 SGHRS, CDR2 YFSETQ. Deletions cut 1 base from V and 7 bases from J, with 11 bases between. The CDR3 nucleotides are TGCGCCAGCAGCTTGTGGGCGGTCAACGGGGAGCTGTTTTTT. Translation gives CASSLWAVNGELFF.

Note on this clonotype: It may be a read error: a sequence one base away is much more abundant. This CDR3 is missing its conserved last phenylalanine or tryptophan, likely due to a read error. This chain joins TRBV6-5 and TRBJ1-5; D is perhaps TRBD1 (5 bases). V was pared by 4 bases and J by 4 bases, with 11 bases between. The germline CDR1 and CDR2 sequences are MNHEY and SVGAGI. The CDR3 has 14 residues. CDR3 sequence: CASSSRGENQPQHL. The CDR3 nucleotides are TGTGCCAGCAGTTCAAGGGGTGAGAATCAGCCCCAGCATCTT.

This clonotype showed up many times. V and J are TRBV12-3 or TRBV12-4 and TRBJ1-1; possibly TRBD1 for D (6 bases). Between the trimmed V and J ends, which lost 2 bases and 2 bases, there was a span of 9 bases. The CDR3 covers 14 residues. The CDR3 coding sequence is TGTGCCAGCAGTTTAAAGGACAGTAACACTGAAGCTTTCTTT. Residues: CASSLKDSNTEAFF.

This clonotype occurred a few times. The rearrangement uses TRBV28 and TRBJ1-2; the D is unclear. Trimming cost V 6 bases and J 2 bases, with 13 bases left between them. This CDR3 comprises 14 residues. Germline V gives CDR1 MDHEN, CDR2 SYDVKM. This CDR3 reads CASSPPGDNYGYTF. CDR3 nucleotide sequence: TGTGCCAGCAGCCCCCCCGGAGACAACTATGGCTACACCTTC.

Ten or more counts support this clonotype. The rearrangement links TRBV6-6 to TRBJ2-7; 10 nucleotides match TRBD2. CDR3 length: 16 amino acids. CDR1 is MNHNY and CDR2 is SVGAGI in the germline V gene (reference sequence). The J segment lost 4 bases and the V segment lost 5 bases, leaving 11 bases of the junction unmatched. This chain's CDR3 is CASSLKAGGLAYEQYF. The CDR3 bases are TGTGCCAGCAGTCTTAAAGCGGGAGGGTTGGCTTACGAGCAGTACTTC.

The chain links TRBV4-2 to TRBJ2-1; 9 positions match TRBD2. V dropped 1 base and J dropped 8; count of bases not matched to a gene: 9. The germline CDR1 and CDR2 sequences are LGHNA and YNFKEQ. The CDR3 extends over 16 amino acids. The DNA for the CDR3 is TGTGCCAGCAGCCAAGGAGTTAGCGGGAGTGGGGATGAGCAGTTCTTC. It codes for CASSQGVSGSGDEQFF.

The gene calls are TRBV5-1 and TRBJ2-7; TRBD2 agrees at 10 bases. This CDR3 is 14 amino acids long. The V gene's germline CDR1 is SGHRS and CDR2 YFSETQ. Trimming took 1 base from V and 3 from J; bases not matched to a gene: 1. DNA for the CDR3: TGCGCCAGCAGCTTGAGGACTAGCGGCTACGAGCAGTACTTC. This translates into CASSLRTSGYEQYF.